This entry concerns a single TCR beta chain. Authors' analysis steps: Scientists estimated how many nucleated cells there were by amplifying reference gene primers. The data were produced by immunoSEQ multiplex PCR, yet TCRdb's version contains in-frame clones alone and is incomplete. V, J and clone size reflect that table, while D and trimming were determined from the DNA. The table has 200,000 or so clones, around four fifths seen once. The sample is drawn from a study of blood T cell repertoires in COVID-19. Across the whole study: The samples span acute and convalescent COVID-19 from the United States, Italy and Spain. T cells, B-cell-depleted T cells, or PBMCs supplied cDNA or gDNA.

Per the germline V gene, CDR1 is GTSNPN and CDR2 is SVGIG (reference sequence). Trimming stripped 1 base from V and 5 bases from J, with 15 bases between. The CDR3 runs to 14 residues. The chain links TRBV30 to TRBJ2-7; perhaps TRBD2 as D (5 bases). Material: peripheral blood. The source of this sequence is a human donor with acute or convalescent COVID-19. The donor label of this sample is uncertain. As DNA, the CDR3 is TGTGCCTGGAGTGACGATCCCCGGGGTAACGAGCAGTACTTC. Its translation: CAWSDDPRGNEQYF.